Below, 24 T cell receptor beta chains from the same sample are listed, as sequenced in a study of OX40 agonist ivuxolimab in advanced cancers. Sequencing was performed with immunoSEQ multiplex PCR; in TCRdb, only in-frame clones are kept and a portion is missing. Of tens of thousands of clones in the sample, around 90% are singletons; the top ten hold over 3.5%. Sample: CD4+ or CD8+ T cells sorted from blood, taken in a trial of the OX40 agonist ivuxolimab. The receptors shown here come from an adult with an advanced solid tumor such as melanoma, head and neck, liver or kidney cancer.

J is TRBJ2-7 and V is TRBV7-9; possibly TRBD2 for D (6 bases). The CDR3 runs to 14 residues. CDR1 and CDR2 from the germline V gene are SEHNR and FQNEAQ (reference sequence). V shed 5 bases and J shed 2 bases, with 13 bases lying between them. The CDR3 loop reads CASSGGTKPYEQYV. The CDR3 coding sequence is TGTGCCAGCAGCGGAGGGACGAAACCCTACGAGCAGTACGTC.

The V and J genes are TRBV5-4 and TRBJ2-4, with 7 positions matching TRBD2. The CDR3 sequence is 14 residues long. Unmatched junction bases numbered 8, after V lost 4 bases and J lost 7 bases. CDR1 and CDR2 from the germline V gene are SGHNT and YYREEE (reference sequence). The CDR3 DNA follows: TGTGCCAGCAGCGGGGGAGGACTAGTTAACATTCAGTACTTC. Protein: CASSGGGLVNIQYF.

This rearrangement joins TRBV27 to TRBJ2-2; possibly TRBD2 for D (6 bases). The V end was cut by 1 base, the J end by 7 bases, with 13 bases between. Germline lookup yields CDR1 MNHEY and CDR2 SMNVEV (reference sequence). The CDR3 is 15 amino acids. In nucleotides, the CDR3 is TGTGCCAGCAGTTTATGGGCGGGGCTTAACGGGGAGCTGTTTTTT. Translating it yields CASSLWAGLNGELFF.

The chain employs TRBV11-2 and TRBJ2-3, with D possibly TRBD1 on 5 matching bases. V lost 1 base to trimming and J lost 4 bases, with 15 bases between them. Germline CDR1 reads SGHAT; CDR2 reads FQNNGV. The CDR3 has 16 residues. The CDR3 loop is CASSLVSWGRADTQYF. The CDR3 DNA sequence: TGTGCCAGCAGCTTAGTTTCGTGGGGCAGAGCAGATACGCAGTATTTT.

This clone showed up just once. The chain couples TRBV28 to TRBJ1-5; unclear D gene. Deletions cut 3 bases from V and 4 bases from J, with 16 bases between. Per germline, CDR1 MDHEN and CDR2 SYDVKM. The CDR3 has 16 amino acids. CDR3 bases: TGTGCCAGCAGTTTTGGTCCAGGCCGGGCGAATCAGCCCCAGCATTTT. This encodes CASSFGPGRANQPQHF.

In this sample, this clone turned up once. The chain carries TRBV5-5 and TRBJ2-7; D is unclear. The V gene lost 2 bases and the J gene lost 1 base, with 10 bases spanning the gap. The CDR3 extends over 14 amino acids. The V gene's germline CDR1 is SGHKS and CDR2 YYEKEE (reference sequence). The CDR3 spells CASSFTEPSYEQYF. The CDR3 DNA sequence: TGTGCCAGCAGCTTTACAGAACCTTCCTACGAGCAGTACTTC.

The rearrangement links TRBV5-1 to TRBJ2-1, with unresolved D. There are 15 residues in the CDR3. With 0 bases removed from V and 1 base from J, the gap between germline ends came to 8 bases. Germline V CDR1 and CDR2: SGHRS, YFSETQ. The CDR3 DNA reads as TGCGCCAGCAGCTTGGACCCTGTTTCCTACAATGAGCAGTTCTTC. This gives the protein CASSLDPVSYNEQFF.

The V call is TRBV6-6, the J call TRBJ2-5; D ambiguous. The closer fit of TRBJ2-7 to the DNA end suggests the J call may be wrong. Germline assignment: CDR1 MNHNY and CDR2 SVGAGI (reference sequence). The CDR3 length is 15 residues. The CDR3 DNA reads TGTGCCAGCAGGAGCTTCGGCTATCATTACTACGAGCAGTACTTC. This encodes CASRSFGYHYYEQYF.

Here the CDR3 reads CASSLGAYQGWNEQYF. CDR3 bases: TGTGCCAGCAGTTTAGGCGCCTACCAGGGGTGGAACGAGCAGTACTTC. The genes are TRBV27 and TRBJ2-7; D is possibly TRBD1 (6 bases). Germline-derived CDR1 and CDR2 are MNHEY and SMNVEV (reference sequence). The CDR3 consists of 16 residues. Trimming removed 2 bases from V and 5 bases from J, with 19 bases in between.

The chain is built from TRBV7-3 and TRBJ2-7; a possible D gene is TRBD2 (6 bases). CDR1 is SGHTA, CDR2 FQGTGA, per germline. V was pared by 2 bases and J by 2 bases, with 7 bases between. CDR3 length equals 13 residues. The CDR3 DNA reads TGTGCCAGCAGCTTAGGGACTGCCTACGAGCAGTACTTC. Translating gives CASSLGTAYEQYF.

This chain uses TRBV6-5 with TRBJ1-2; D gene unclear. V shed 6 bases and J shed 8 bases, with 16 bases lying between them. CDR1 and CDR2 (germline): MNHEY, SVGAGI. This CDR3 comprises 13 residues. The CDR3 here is CASSPTGRYGYTF. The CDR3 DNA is TGTGCCAGCAGCCCGACGGGGAGGTACGGCTACACCTTC.

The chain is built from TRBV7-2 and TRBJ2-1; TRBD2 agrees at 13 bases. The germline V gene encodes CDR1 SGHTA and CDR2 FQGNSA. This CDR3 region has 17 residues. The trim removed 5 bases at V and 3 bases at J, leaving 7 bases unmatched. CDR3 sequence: CASSPGLAGWGYNEQFF. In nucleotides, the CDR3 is TGTGCCAGCAGCCCGGGACTAGCGGGATGGGGCTACAATGAGCAGTTCTTC.

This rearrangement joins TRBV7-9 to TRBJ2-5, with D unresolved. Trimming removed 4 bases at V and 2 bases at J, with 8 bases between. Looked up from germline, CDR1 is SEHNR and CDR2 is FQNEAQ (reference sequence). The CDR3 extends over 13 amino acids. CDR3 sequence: CASSSGSQETQYF. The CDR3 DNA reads TGTGCCAGCAGCTCTGGAAGTCAAGAGACCCAGTACTTC.

This chain's CDR3 is CASSLSPYNEQFF. In DNA form, the CDR3 reads TGTGCCAGCAGTTTATCACCCTACAATGAGCAGTTCTTC. The chain is built from TRBV27 and TRBJ2-1; D not certain. The CDR3 has 13 residues. V was cut by 0 bases and J by 2 bases, with 2 bases left in between. The germline gives CDR1 MNHEY, CDR2 SMNVEV (reference sequence).

CDR3 loop: CASSQDGRPQDEQYF. The CDR3, as DNA: TGCGCCAGCAGCCAAGATGGCAGGCCCCAGGACGAGCAGTACTTC. The chain recombines TRBV4-1 with TRBJ2-5; D remains ambiguous. The J call may not be correct, given that the DNA end is closer to TRBJ2-7. The germline gives CDR1 MGHRA, CDR2 YSYEKL. The CDR3 spans 15 residues.

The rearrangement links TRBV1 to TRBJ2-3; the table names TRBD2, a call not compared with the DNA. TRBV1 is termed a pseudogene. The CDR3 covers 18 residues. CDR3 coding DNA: TGCACCAGCAGCCACCGAAAGACTAGCGGGAGGAAGATAGATACGCAGTATTTT. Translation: CTSSHRKTSGRKIDTQYF.

CDR3 coding DNA: TGTGCCAGCAAACGACAGGACCAATACAATGAGCAGTTCTTC. This translates into CASKRQDQYNEQFF. The chain carries TRBV6-5 and TRBJ2-1, with TRBD1 as a possible D gene (6 bases). The CDR3 has 14 amino acids. Germline V gene data show CDR1 as MNHEY and CDR2 as SVGAGI. Trimming removed 7 bases at V and 4 bases at J, with 14 bases between.

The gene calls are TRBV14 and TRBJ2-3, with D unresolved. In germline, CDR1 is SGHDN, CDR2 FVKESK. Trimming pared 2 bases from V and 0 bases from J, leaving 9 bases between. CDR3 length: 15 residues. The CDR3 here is CASSQSARSTDTQYF. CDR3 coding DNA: TGTGCCAGCAGCCAATCGGCGAGGAGCACAGATACGCAGTATTTT.

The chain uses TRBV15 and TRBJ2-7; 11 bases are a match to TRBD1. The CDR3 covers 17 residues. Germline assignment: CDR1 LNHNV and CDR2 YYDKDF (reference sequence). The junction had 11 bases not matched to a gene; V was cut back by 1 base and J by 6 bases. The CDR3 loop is CATSRGWVGTGGREQYV. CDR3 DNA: TGTGCCACCAGCAGAGGTTGGGTTGGGACAGGGGGTCGCGAGCAGTACGTC.

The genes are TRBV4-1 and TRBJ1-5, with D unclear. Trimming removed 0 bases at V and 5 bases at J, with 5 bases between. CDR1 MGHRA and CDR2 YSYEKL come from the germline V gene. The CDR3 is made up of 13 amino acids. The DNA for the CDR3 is TGCGCCAGCAGCCAAGAGTCTTATCAGCCCCAGCATTTT. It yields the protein CASSQESYQPQHF.

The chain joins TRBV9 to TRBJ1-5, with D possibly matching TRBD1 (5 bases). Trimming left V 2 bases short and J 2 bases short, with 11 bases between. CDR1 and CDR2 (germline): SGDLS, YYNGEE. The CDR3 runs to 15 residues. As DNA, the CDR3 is TGTGCCAGCAGCGTTACCGGGGCAGGCAATCAGCCCCAGCATTTT. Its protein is CASSVTGAGNQPQHF. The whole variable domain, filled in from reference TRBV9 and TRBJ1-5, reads DSGVTQTPKHLITATGQRVTLRCSPRSGDLSVYWYQQSLDQGLQFLIQYYNGEERAKGNILERFSAQQFPDLHSELNLSSLELGDSALYFCASSVTGAGNQPQHFGDGTRLSIL.

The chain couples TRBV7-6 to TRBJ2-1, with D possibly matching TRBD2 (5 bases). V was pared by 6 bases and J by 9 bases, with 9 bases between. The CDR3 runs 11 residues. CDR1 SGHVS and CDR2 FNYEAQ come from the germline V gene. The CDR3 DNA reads TGTGCCAGCAGGAGGGCAGGTGAGCAGTTCTTC. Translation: CASRRAGEQFF.

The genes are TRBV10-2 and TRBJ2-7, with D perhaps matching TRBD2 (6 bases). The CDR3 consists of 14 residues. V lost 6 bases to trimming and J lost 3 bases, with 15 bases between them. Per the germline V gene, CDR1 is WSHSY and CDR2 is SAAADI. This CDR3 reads CASSDLRGIYEQYV. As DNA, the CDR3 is TGCGCCAGCAGCGACTTACGGGGGATCTACGAGCAGTACGTC.

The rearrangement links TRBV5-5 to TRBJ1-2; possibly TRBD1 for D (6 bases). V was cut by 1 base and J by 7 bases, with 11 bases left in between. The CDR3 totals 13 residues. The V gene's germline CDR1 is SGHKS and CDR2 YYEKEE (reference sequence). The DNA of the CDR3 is TGTGCCAGCAGCTTGTGGGGGCTTGGTGGCTACACCTTC. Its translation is CASSLWGLGGYTF.